A single TCR beta chain is shown here with its context. Sequencing was performed with immunoSEQ multiplex PCR; in TCRdb, only in-frame clones are kept and a portion is missing. The sample holds around 68,000 clones, over 75% seen once. The data derive from a study of blood T cell repertoires in COVID-19. About the study: T cells, B-cell-depleted T cells, or PBMCs provided the cDNA or gDNA that served as material.

Source material: peripheral blood. This TCR was recovered from a man aged 80 or over with acute or convalescent COVID-19.

As DNA, the CDR3 is TGTGCCATCAGTAGCGGGCGGGGAAACGGCGGGGAGCTGTTTTTT. Protein: CAISSGRGNGGELFF. The rearrangement joins TRBV10-3 to TRBJ2-2, with TRBD2 as a possible D gene (6 bases). V was pared by 5 bases and J by 7 bases, with 17 bases between. The CDR3 totals 15 residues. Germline values: CDR1 ENHRY, CDR2 SYGVKD.